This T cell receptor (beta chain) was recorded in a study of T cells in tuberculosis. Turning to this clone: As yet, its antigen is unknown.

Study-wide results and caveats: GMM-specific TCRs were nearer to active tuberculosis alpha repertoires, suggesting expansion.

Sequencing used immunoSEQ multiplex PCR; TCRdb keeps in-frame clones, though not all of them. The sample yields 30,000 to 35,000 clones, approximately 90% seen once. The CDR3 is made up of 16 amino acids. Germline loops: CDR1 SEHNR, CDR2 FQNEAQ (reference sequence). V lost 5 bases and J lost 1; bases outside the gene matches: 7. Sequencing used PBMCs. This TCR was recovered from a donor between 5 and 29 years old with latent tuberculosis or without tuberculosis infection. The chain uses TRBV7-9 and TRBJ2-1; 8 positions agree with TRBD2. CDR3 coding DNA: TGTGCCAGCAGCCCCCGAATAGCGGGATCCTACAATGAGCAGTTCTTC. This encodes CASSPRIAGSYNEQFF.